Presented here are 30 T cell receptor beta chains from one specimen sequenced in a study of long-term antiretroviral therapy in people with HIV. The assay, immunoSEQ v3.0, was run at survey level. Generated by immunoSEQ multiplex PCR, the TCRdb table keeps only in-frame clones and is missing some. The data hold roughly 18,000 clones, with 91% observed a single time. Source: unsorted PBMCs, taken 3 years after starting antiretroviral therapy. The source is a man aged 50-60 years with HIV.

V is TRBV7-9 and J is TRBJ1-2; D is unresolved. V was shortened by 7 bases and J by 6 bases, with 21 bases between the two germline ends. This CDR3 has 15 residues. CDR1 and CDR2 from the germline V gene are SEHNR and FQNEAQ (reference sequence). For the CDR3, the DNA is TGTGCCAGCACCCCCCTGCTTGGTGAAGTGGATGGCTACACCTTC. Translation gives CASTPLLGEVDGYTF.

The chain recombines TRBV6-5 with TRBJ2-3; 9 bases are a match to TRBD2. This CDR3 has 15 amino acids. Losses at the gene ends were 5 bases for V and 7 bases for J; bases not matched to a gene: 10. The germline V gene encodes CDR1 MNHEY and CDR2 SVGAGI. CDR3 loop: CASSPGAGGAHTQYF. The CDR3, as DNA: TGTGCCAGCAGTCCCGGAGCGGGGGGCGCCCATACGCAGTATTTT.

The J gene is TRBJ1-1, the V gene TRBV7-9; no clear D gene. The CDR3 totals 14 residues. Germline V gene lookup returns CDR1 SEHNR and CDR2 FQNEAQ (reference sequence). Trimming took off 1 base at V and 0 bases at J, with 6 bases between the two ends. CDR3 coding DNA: TGTGCCAGCAGCTTAGTCCGTCTGAACACTGAAGCTTTCTTT. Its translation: CASSLVRLNTEAFF.

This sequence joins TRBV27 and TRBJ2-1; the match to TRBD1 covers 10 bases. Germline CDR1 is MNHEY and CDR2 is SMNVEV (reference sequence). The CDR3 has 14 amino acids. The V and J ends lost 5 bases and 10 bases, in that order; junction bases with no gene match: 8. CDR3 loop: CASSASGTGDEQFF. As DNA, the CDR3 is TGTGCCAGCAGTGCCTCCGGGACAGGGGACGAGCAGTTCTTC.

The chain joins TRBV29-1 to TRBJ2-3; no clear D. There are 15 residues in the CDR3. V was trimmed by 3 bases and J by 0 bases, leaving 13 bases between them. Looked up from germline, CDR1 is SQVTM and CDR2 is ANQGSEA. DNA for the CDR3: TGCAGCGTTGAGGCCGCTCTCCCTAGCACAGATACGCAGTATTTT. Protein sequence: CSVEAALPSTDTQYF.

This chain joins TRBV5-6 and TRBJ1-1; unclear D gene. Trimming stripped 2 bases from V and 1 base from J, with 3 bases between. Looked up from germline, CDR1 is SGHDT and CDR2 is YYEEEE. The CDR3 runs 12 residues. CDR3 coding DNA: TGTGCCAGCAGCTTTACGAACACTGAAGCTTTCTTT. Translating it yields CASSFTNTEAFF.

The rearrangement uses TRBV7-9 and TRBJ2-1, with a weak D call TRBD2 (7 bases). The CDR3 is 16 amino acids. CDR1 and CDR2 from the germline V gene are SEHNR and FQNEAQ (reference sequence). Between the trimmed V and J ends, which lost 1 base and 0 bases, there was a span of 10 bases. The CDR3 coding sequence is TGTGCCAGCAGCTTAGGGCGGGGGCCCTCCTACAATGAGCAGTTCTTC. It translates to CASSLGRGPSYNEQFF.

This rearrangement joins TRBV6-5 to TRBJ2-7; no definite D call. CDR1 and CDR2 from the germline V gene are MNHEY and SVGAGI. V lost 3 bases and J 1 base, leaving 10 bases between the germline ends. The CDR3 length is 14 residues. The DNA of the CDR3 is TGTGCCAGCAGTTATTCAGTAAATTCCTACGAGCAGTACTTC. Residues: CASSYSVNSYEQYF.

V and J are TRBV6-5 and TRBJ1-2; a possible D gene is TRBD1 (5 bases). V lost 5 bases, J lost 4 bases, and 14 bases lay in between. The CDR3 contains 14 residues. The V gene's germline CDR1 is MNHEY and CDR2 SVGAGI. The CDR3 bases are TGTGCCAGCAGTCCCAACGGGGGAACCTATGGCTACACCTTC. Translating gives CASSPNGGTYGYTF.

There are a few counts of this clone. In DNA, the CDR3 is TGTGCCAGCAGCTTGCTCGCGGGGCTAGACGAGCAGTACTTC. Amino acids: CASSLLAGLDEQYF. This chain joins TRBV5-4 and TRBJ2-7, with D maybe TRBD2 (6 bases). Trimming removed 1 base from V and 5 bases from J, with 13 bases in between. This CDR3 spans 14 amino acids. The germline V gene encodes CDR1 SGHNT and CDR2 YYREEE (reference sequence).

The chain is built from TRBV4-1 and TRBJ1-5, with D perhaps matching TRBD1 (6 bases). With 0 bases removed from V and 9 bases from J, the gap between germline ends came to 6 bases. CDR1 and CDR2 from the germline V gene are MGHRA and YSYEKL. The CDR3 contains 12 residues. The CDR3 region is CASSQEGGPQHF. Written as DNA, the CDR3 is TGCGCCAGCAGCCAAGAAGGGGGGCCCCAGCATTTT.

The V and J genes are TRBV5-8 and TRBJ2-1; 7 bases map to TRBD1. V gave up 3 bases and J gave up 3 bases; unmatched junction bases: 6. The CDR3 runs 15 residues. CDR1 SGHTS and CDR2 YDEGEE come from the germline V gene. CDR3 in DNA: TGTGCCAGCAGCTCCGGGACAGTTGTCTACAATGAGCAGTTCTTC. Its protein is CASSSGTVVYNEQFF.

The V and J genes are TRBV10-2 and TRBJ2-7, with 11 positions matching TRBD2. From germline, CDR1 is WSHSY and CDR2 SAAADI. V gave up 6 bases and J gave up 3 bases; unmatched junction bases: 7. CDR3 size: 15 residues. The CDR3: CASSETSGSYYEQYF. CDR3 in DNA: TGCGCCAGCAGCGAAACTAGCGGGAGCTACTACGAGCAGTACTTC.

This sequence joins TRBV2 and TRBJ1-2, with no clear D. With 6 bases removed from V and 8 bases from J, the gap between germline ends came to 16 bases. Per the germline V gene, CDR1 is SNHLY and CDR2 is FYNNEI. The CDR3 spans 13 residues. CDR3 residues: CASRPGSQGGYTF. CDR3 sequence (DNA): TGTGCCAGCAGACCCGGGAGCCAAGGAGGCTACACCTTC.

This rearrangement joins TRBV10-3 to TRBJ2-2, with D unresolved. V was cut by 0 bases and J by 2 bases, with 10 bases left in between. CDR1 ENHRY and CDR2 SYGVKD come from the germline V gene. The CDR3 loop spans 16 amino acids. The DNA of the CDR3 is TGTGCCATCAGTGAGTCGCGACTGGGAAACACCGGGGAGCTGTTTTTT. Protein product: CAISESRLGNTGELFF.

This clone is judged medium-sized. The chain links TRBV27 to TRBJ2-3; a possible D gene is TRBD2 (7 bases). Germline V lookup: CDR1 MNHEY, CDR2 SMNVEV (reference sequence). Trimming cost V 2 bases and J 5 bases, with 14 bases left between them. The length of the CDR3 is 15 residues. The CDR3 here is CASSLMGGPQDTQYF. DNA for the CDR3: TGTGCCAGCAGTTTAATGGGGGGGCCCCAAGATACGCAGTATTTT.

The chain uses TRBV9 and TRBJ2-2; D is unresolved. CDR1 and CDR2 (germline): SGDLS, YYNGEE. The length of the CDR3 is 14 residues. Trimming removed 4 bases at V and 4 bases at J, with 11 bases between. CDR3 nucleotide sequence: TGTGCCAGCAGCTTGGCAGCGAGCACCGGGGAGCTGTTTTTT. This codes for CASSLAASTGELFF.

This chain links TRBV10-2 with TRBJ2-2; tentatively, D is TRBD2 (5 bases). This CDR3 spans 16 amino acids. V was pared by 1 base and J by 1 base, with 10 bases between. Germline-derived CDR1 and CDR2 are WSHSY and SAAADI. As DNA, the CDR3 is TGCGCCAGCAGTGAGTTTGTTAGCGAGAACACCGGGGAGCTGTTTTTT. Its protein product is CASSEFVSENTGELFF.

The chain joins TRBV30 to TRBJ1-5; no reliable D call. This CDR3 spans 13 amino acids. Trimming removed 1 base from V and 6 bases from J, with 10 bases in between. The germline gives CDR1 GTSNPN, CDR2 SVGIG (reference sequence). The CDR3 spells CAWSGVSGQPQHF. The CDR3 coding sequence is TGTGCCTGGAGTGGTGTCTCGGGTCAGCCCCAGCATTTT.

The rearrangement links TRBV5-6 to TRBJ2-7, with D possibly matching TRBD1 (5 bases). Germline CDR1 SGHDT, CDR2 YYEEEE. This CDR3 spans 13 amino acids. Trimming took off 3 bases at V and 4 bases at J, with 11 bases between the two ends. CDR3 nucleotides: TGTGCCAGCAGCTCCCTGCAGGGTTACGAGCAGTACTTC. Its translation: CASSSLQGYEQYF.

CDR3 protein: CASSPTANYGYTF. The DNA for the CDR3 is TGTGCCAGCAGTCCTACAGCTAACTATGGCTACACCTTC. This chain uses TRBV27 with TRBJ1-2; D gene unclear. Looked up from germline, CDR1 is MNHEY and CDR2 is SMNVEV (reference sequence). There are 13 residues in the CDR3. The germline V and J ends were trimmed by 5 bases and 0 bases, with 7 bases remaining between them.

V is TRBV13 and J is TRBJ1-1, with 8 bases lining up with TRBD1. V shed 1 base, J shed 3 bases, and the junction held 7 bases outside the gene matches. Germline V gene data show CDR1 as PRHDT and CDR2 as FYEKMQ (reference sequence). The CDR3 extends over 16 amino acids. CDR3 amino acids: CASSLVGQGLDTEAFF. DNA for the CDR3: TGTGCCAGCAGCTTAGTAGGACAGGGTCTGGACACTGAAGCTTTCTTT. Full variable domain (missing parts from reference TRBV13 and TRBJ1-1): AAGVIQSPRHLIKEKRETATLKCYPIPRHDTVYWYQQGPGQDPQFLISFYEKMQSDKGSIPDRFSAQQFSDYHSELNMSSLELGDSALYFCASSLVGQGLDTEAFFGQGTRLTVV.

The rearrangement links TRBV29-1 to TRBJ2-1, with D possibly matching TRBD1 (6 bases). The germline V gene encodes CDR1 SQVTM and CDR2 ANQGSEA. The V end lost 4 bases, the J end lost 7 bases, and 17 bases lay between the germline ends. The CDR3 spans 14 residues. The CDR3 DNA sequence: TGCAGCGTTGTCGGTGGGGGCGAGAAAAATGAGCAGTTCTTC. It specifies CSVVGGGEKNEQFF.

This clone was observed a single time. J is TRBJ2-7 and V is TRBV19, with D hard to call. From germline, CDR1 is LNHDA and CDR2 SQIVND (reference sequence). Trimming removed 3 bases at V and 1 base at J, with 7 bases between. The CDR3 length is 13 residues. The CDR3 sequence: CASSMWLSYEQYF. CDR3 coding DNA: TGTGCCAGTAGTATGTGGTTGTCCTACGAGCAGTACTTC.

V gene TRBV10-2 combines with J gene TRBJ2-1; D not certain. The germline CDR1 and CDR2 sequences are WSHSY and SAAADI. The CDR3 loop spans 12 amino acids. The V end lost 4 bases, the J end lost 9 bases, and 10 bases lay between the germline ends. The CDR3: CASSGPVSEQFF. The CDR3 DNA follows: TGCGCCAGCAGTGGGCCCGTTAGTGAGCAGTTCTTC.

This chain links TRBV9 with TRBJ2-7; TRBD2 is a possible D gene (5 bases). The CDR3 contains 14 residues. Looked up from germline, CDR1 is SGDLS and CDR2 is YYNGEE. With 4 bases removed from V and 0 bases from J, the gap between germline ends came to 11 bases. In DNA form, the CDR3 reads TGTGCCAGCAGCCCCGACGGGGACTCCTACGAGCAGTACTTC. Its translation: CASSPDGDSYEQYF.

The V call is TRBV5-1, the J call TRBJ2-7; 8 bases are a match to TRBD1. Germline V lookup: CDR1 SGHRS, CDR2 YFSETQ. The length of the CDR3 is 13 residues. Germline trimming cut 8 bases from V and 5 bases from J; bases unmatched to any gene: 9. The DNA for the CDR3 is TGCGCCAGTCGGACAGGGTTGGGGAACGAGCAGTACTTC. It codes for CASRTGLGNEQYF.

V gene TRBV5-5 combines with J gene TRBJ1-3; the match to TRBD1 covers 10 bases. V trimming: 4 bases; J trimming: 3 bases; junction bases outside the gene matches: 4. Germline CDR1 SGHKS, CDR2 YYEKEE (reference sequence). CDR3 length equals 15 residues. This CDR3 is CASSGDRGLGNTIYF. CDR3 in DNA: TGTGCCAGCAGCGGCGACAGGGGGCTTGGAAACACCATATATTTT.

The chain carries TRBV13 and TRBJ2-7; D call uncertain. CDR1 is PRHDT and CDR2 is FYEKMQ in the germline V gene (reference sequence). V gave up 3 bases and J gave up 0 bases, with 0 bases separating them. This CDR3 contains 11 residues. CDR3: CASSFSYEQYF. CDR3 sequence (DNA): TGTGCCAGCAGCTTCTCCTACGAGCAGTACTTC.

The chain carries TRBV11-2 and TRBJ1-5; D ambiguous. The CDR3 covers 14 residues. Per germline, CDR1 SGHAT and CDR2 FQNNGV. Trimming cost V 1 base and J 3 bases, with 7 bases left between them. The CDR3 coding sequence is TGTGCCAGCAGCTTAGGGCTATCCAATCAGCCCCAGCATTTT. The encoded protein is CASSLGLSNQPQHF. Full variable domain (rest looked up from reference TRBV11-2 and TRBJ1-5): EAGVAQSPRYKIIEKRQSVAFWCNPISGHATLYWYQQILGQGPKLLIQFQNNGVVDDSQLPKDRFSAERLKGVDSTLKIQPAKLEDSAVYLCASSLGLSNQPQHFGDGTRLSIL.